The clone carrying this TCR beta chain is a singleton in its sample. The data belong to a study of T cell changes during pregnancy in multiple sclerosis. Clones were sequenced by immunoSEQ multiplex PCR, and TCRdb holds only the in-frame ones, with some missing. Among 65,000 to 80,000 clones listed, less than 95% were seen once. The CDR3 extends over 11 amino acids. The ends were cut back, 6 bases at V and 7 bases at J, with 7 bases in the middle. Germline lookup yields CDR1 KGHSH and CDR2 LQKENI. The receptor was derived from a female donor with multiple sclerosis, enrolled in a pregnancy study. This chain joins TRBV18 and TRBJ2-1; possibly TRBD2 for D (6 bases). Source: peripheral blood, taken in the third trimester of pregnancy. The CDR3 here is CASSRENEQFF. The CDR3 DNA follows: TGTGCCAGCTCCCGGGAGAATGAGCAGTTCTTC.